This T cell receptor (beta chain) was observed in a study of cytomegalovirus exposure and HLA in healthy donors. This CDR3 contains 13 residues. Germline lookup yields CDR1 LNHDA and CDR2 SQIVND (reference sequence). Trimming cost V 1 base and J 9 bases, with 10 bases left between them. PCR was performed using 60 Vbeta and 13 Jbeta primers. Generated by immunoSEQ multiplex PCR, the TCRdb table keeps only in-frame clones and is missing some. The sample has some 110,000 clones, roughly 75% seen once. This TCR was sampled from a woman aged 40 to 55 in good health and CMV-seronegative. Specimen: PBMCs. The gene calls are TRBV19 and TRBJ2-1, with D possibly being TRBD2 (6 bases). The CDR3 is CASSIVTSGEQFF. CDR3 in DNA: TGTGCCAGTAGTATAGTGACTAGTGGTGAGCAGTTCTTC.